This TCR beta chain was recorded in a study of sequential checkpoint blockade in melanoma. For the study at large: Both treatment sequences were followed by maintenance nivolumab.

Trimming at V came to 4 bases and at J to 2 bases, leaving 7 bases not matched to a gene. In germline, CDR1 is SNHLY, CDR2 FYNNEI. The CDR3 totals 16 residues. The treatment was: randomized to nivolumab then ipilimumab (arm A) or the reverse (arm B). None of the patients previously received DNA-damaging chemotherapy. PBMC sorting kept live CD3+CD8+ cells without CD19 or CD56. This table comes from immunoSEQ multiplex PCR, and its TCRdb copy is limited to in-frame clones, with some not included. Found here are tens of thousands of clones, around 82% of them singletons; the top ten hold 15% to 20%. Sequencing used CD8+ T cells sorted from blood (inferred from file names), obtained from a patient given nivolumab and ipilimumab in sequence. The V gene is TRBV2, the J gene TRBJ2-3; 9 bases line up with TRBD2. This receptor was obtained from a human donor with melanoma. Written as DNA, the CDR3 is TGTGCCAGCAGTGGGGCCCTAGCGGGGATCACAGATACGCAGTATTTT. This translates into CASSGALAGITDTQYF.